This record looks at one T cell receptor (beta chain) sequence and its context. These data belong to a study of PD-L1 blockade in urothelial cancer. The V and J ends lost 5 bases and 2 bases, in that order; junction bases with no gene match: 7. Per the germline V gene, CDR1 is MDHEN and CDR2 is SYDVKM. The length of the CDR3 is 15 residues. The table came from immunoSEQ multiplex PCR; TCRdb's copy has only in-frame clones and leaves some out. This sample has more than 35,000 clones, with 75% to 95% found just once. The gene calls are TRBV28 and TRBJ2-3; 7 bases are shared with TRBD1. Material: PBMCs, obtained around atezolizumab (anti-PD-L1) treatment. The receptor's source is a man aged 70-80 years with urothelial cancer. In DNA form, the CDR3 reads TGTGCCAGCAGTGACAGGGAACGATCCACAGATACGCAGTATTTT. It specifies CASSDRERSTDTQYF.